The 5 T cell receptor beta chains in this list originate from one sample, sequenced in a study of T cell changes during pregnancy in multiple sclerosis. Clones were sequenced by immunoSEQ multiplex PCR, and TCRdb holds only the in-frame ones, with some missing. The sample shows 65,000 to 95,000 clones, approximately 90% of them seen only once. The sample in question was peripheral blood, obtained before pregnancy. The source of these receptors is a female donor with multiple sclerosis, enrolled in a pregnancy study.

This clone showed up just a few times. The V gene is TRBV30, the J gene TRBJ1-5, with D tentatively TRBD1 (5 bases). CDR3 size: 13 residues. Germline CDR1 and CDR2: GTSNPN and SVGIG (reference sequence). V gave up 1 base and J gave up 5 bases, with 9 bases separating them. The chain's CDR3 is CAWSAQGDQPQHF. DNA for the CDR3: TGTGCCTGGAGTGCCCAGGGCGATCAGCCCCAGCATTTT.

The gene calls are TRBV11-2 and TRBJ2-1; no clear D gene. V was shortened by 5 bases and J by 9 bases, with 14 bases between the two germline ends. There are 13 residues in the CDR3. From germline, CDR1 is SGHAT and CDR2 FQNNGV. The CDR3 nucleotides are TGTGCCAGCAGCCAACCCTCCGGCGGTGAGCAGTTCTTC. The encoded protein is CASSQPSGGEQFF. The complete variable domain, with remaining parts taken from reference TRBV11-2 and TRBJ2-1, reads EAGVAQSPRYKIIEKRQSVAFWCNPISGHATLYWYQQILGQGPKLLIQFQNNGVVDDSQLPKDRFSAERLKGVDSTLKIQPAKLEDSAVYLCASSQPSGGEQFFGPGTRLTVL.

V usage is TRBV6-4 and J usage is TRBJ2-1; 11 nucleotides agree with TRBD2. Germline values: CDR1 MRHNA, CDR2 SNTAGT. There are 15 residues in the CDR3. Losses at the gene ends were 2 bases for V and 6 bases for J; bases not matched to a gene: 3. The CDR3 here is CASSDDSGGANEQFF. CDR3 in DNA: TGTGCCAGCAGTGACGATAGCGGGGGGGCCAATGAGCAGTTCTTC.

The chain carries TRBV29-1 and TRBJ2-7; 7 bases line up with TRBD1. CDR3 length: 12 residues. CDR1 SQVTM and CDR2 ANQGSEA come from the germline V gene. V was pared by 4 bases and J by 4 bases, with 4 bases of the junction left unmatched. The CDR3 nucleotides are TGCAGCGTTGCGGTACAGGGGTACGAGCAGTACTTC. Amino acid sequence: CSVAVQGYEQYF.

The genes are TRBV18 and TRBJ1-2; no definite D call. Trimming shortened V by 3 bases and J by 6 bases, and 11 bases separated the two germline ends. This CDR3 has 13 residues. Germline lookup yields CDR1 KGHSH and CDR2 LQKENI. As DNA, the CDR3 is TGTGCCAGCTCACCGAATAAGGGAGATGGCTACACCTTC. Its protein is CASSPNKGDGYTF.